Listed below are T cell receptor beta chains from one sample, sequenced in a study of CD8+ T cells in alopecia areata. Generated by immunoSEQ multiplex PCR, the TCRdb table keeps only in-frame clones and is missing some. The sample has about 200,000 clones, approximately 52% seen once; the top ten hold around 0.46%. Sequenced here: CD4+ T cells sorted from blood, sampled at week 0. These receptors originate from a human donor with alopecia areata. Each CDR3 is given with its conserved first and last residue. D genes are given only for firm matches. Size values are once, few and many counts, or a class for expanded clones, and some rows have none.

abundance: .; j_gene: TRBJ2-7; v_gene: TRBV30; d_gene: TRBD1; CDR3nt: TGTGCCTGGAGTGTACCGTACCGGGACAGGGCTAGAGAGCAGTACTTC; CDR3aa: CAWSVPYRDRAREQYF
abundance: .; j_gene: TRBJ1-4; v_gene: TRBV15; d_gene: .; CDR3nt: TGTGCCACCAGCAGAGATACCACGGAGAATGAAAAACTGTTTTTT; CDR3aa: CATSRDTTENEKLFF
abundance: .; j_gene: TRBJ1-4; v_gene: TRBV2; d_gene: .; CDR3nt: TGTGCCAGCGTCGGAGGAGGTGAAAAACTGTTTTTT; CDR3aa: CASVGGGEKLFF
abundance: .; j_gene: TRBJ2-3; v_gene: TRBV7-9; d_gene: .; CDR3nt: TGTGCCAGCAGCACGGACTTTATGACAGATACGCAGTATTTT; CDR3aa: CASSTDFMTDTQYF
abundance: .; j_gene: TRBJ1-5; v_gene: TRBV18; d_gene: TRBD1; CDR3nt: TGTGCCAGCTCACAACAGGGGGACAATCAGCCCCAGCATTTT; CDR3aa: CASSQQGDNQPQHF
abundance: .; j_gene: TRBJ1-5; v_gene: TRBV2; d_gene: .; CDR3nt: TGTGCCAGCAGCGCAACAGGGAGGCGCAGCAATCAGCCCCAGCATTTT; CDR3aa: CASSATGRRSNQPQHF
abundance: .; j_gene: TRBJ2-1; v_gene: TRBV7-2; d_gene: TRBD1; CDR3nt: TGTGCCAGCAGCACGGACAGGCGGCGGAGTGAGCAGTTCTTC; CDR3aa: CASSTDRRRSEQFF
abundance: .; j_gene: TRBJ2-7; v_gene: TRBV2; d_gene: TRBD1; CDR3nt: TGTGCCAGCCAACCAGGGGGCAGGGGCGGCAACGAGCAGTACTTC; CDR3aa: CASQPGGRGGNEQYF
abundance: .; j_gene: TRBJ1-1; v_gene: TRBV30; d_gene: .; CDR3nt: TGTGCCTGGAGTGTTGGAGTCGGGTCGTGGAACACTGAAGCTTTCTTT; CDR3aa: CAWSVGVGSWNTEAFF
abundance: .; j_gene: TRBJ2-7; v_gene: TRBV29-1; d_gene: TRBD1; CDR3nt: TGCAGCGTTGGTTTGGCAGGGACAGGCTACGAGCAGTACTTC; CDR3aa: CSVGLAGTGYEQYF
abundance: few; j_gene: TRBJ2-6; v_gene: TRBV7-3; d_gene: .; CDR3nt: TGTGCCAGCAGCTCCCAGTCTTGGCTCTCTGGGGCCAACGTCCTGACTTTC; CDR3aa: CASSSQSWLSGANVLTF
abundance: .; j_gene: TRBJ2-6; v_gene: TRBV9; d_gene: .; CDR3nt: TGTGCCAGCAGCGTCCACTCATCAGGGGCTGGGGCCAACGTCCTGACTTTC; CDR3aa: CASSVHSSGAGANVLTF
abundance: .; j_gene: TRBJ2-6; v_gene: TRBV7-9; d_gene: TRBD2; CDR3nt: TGTGCCAGCAGCGACAGAGCGGGAGGGCTCAGTGGGGCCAACGTCCTGACTTTC; CDR3aa: CASSDRAGGLSGANVLTF
abundance: .; j_gene: TRBJ1-2; v_gene: TRBV29-1; d_gene: .; CDR3nt: TGCAGCGTTGCCGAACAGTGGCTGAGCTATGGCTACACCTTC; CDR3aa: CSVAEQWLSYGYTF
abundance: .; j_gene: TRBJ2-1; v_gene: TRBV5-1; d_gene: .; CDR3nt: TGCGCCAGCAGCTTGGACTTCAGTCAGTACAATGAGCAGTTCTTC; CDR3aa: CASSLDFSQYNEQFF
abundance: .; j_gene: TRBJ2-3; v_gene: TRBV9; d_gene: .; CDR3nt: TGTGCCAGCAGCGTTGGGGGGCCGATTTCCACAGATACGCAGTATTTT; CDR3aa: CASSVGGPISTDTQYF
abundance: few; j_gene: TRBJ1-1; v_gene: TRBV29-1; d_gene: .; CDR3nt: TGCAGCGTCTCACCTAGACAGGCTCGATTTGAAGCTTTCTTT; CDR3aa: CSVSPRQARFEAFF
abundance: .; j_gene: TRBJ1-2; v_gene: TRBV27; d_gene: TRBD1; CDR3nt: TGTGCCAGCAGTAAAGGGGGACAGAGCTATGGCTACACCTTC; CDR3aa: CASSKGGQSYGYTF
abundance: many; j_gene: TRBJ2-3; v_gene: TRBV2; d_gene: TRBD2; CDR3nt: TGTGCCAGCATCGGTGGGAGGGCGACAGATACGCAGTATTTT; CDR3aa: CASIGGRATDTQYF
abundance: .; j_gene: TRBJ1-1; v_gene: TRBV29-1; d_gene: .; CDR3nt: TGCAGCGTTGCCCAAGGGGGCACTGAAGCTTTCTTT; CDR3aa: CSVAQGGTEAFF
abundance: once; j_gene: TRBJ2-3; v_gene: TRBV29-1; d_gene: .; CDR3nt: TGCAGCGTCCAGGGGGGAGGCACAGATACGCAGTATTTT; CDR3aa: CSVQGGGTDTQYF
abundance: .; j_gene: TRBJ1-2; v_gene: TRBV7-9; d_gene: .; CDR3nt: TGTGCCAGCAGCCCGGACCCCTATGGCTACACCTTC; CDR3aa: CASSPDPYGYTF
abundance: .; j_gene: TRBJ2-1; v_gene: TRBV18; d_gene: .; CDR3nt: TGTGCCAGCTCACGGGAGTCCTACAATGAGCAGTTCTTC; CDR3aa: CASSRESYNEQFF
abundance: .; j_gene: TRBJ2-7; v_gene: TRBV5-1; d_gene: .; CDR3nt: TGCGCCAGCAGCTTGGCTGGTGGGGCAGGACCTCCGGGTTTTAACGAGCAGTACTTC; CDR3aa: CASSLAGGAGPPGFNEQYF
abundance: .; j_gene: TRBJ1-2; v_gene: TRBV5-4; d_gene: TRBD1; CDR3nt: TGTGCCAGCAGCCCCCAGCTGCAGGGGGGCTATGGCTACACCTTC; CDR3aa: CASSPQLQGGYGYTF
abundance: .; j_gene: TRBJ2-1; v_gene: TRBV5-1; d_gene: .; CDR3nt: TGCGCCAGCAGCTTGGCGTCTACTCTGGGCTCCTACAATGAGCAGTTCTTC; CDR3aa: CASSLASTLGSYNEQFF
abundance: .; j_gene: TRBJ1-1; v_gene: TRBV30; d_gene: .; CDR3nt: TGTGCCTGGAGTGTACTCCAGAACACTGAAGCTTTCTTT; CDR3aa: CAWSVLQNTEAFF
abundance: .; j_gene: TRBJ2-3; v_gene: TRBV5-1; d_gene: .; CDR3nt: TGCGCCAGCAGCTTGGTAGGGACCACAGATACGCAGTATTTT; CDR3aa: CASSLVGTTDTQYF
abundance: .; j_gene: TRBJ1-1; v_gene: TRBV29-1; d_gene: .; CDR3nt: TGCAGCGTTGAAGATCGAAGGTCTATGAACACTGAAGCTTTCTTT; CDR3aa: CSVEDRRSMNTEAFF
abundance: .; j_gene: TRBJ2-1; v_gene: TRBV11-1; d_gene: TRBD1; CDR3nt: TGTGCCAGCAGCGCCCGACAGGGTACCTACGATGAGCAGTTCTTC; CDR3aa: CASSARQGTYDEQFF
abundance: few; j_gene: TRBJ2-1; v_gene: TRBV5-4; d_gene: .; CDR3nt: TGTGCCAGCAGCTTTTCTCTTGGGGAGCGGGTTAATGAGCAGTTCTTC; CDR3aa: CASSFSLGERVNEQFF
abundance: .; j_gene: TRBJ1-2; v_gene: TRBV18; d_gene: TRBD1; CDR3nt: TGTGCCAGCTCACCAATCCCCGGACAGGGGGCAGGCTACACCTTC; CDR3aa: CASSPIPGQGAGYTF
abundance: .; j_gene: TRBJ2-7; v_gene: TRBV5-1; d_gene: .; CDR3nt: TGCGCCAGCAGCTTGCCCTCGACGTCGGGGTTGGTCTACGAGCAGTACTTC; CDR3aa: CASSLPSTSGLVYEQYF
abundance: few; j_gene: TRBJ2-1; v_gene: TRBV11-1; d_gene: TRBD2; CDR3nt: TGTGCCAGCAGCCTGGGAGGCGGGGGGCAAGGGAATGAGCAGTTCTTC; CDR3aa: CASSLGGGGQGNEQFF
abundance: .; j_gene: TRBJ2-5; v_gene: TRBV15; d_gene: .; CDR3nt: TGTGCCACCAGCAGAGACCAGGGTGGAGAGACCCAGTACTTC; CDR3aa: CATSRDQGGETQYF